The 10 T cell receptor beta chains below were found in one sample sequenced in a study of T cell responses to AZD1222 COVID-19 vaccine. Sequencing used immunoSEQ multiplex PCR; TCRdb keeps in-frame clones, though not all of them. The table lists 80,000 to 100,000 clones, about 90% of them singletons. The sequenced sample was peripheral blood, obtained on day 0 of MenACWY control vaccination. The source of these receptors is an adult in good health.

The chain joins TRBV5-4 to TRBJ2-3; TRBD2 matches 8 bases. Germline CDR1 is SGHNT and CDR2 is YYREEE (reference sequence). With 0 bases clipped from V and 2 bases from J, the junction kept 5 bases outside the gene matches. The CDR3 runs to 16 residues. The CDR3 nucleotides are TGTGCCAGCAGCTTGGTTAGCGGGGAAAACACAGATACGCAGTATTTT. Translating it yields CASSLVSGENTDTQYF.

The genes are TRBV12-3 or TRBV12-4 and TRBJ1-2; D is uncertain. The CDR3 spans 12 residues. The ends were cut back, 3 bases at V and 8 bases at J, with 10 bases in the middle. CDR3 bases: TGTGCCAGCAGTTTTCCCGGCGGGGGCTACACCTTC. It is translated as CASSFPGGGYTF.

The chain links TRBV2 to TRBJ2-5; D remains unclear. This CDR3 region has 10 residues. V shed 8 bases and J shed 5 bases, with 6 bases lying between them. CDR1 SNHLY and CDR2 FYNNEI come from the germline V gene. The CDR3 nucleotides are TGTGCCAGCTGGTGGGAGACCCAGTACTTC. The encoded protein is CASWWETQYF.

V gene TRBV9 combines with J gene TRBJ2-2; the match to TRBD1 covers 7 bases. Germline V gene data show CDR1 as SGDLS and CDR2 as YYNGEE. With V trimmed by 4 bases and J by 6 bases, 6 bases remained unmatched. This CDR3 comprises 14 residues. This chain's CDR3 is CASSPRQGPGELFF. DNA for the CDR3: TGTGCCAGCAGCCCGCGACAGGGCCCCGGGGAGCTGTTTTTT.

The chain recombines TRBV4-3 with TRBJ2-5; 7 bases match TRBD1. Looked up from germline, CDR1 is LGHNA and CDR2 is YSLEER. The V gene end was trimmed by 3 bases and the J gene end by 0 bases; junction bases not matched to a gene: 10. CDR3 length: 17 residues. CDR3 region: CASSHLTGQTYQETQYF. DNA for the CDR3: TGCGCCAGCAGCCATCTAACGGGACAGACGTACCAAGAGACCCAGTACTTC.

The V and J genes are TRBV19 and TRBJ1-3; D is unclear. There are 14 residues in the CDR3. The germline V gene has CDR1 LNHDA and CDR2 SQIVND (reference sequence). V shed 6 bases and J shed 0 bases, with 9 bases lying between them. The CDR3 sequence: CASSGQNSGNTIYF. For the CDR3, the DNA is TGTGCCAGTAGCGGGCAGAACTCTGGAAACACCATATATTTT.

The chain is built from TRBV7-9 and TRBJ1-6, with TRBD1 identical over 9 bases. The V and J ends lost 5 bases and 12 bases, in that order; junction bases with no gene match: 5. The CDR3 sequence is 13 residues long. The V gene's germline CDR1 is SEHNR and CDR2 FQNEAQ (reference sequence). This chain's CDR3 is CASSERTGEPLHF. The CDR3 DNA sequence: TGTGCCAGCAGCGAGAGGACAGGGGAACCCCTCCACTTT.

The J gene is TRBJ2-7, the V gene TRBV11-2; D is uncertain. The CDR3 has 15 residues. The ends were cut back, 5 bases at V and 3 bases at J, with 17 bases in the middle. The germline CDR1 and CDR2 sequences are SGHAT and FQNNGV. The CDR3 protein is CASSPVSGLGYEQYF. The DNA for the CDR3 is TGTGCCAGCAGCCCCGTATCCGGGCTTGGCTACGAGCAGTACTTC.

This sequence joins TRBV18 and TRBJ1-4, with unresolved D. Per germline, CDR1 KGHSH and CDR2 LQKENI. The CDR3 loop spans 10 amino acids. V was clipped by 8 bases and J by 8 bases, with 6 bases between them. CDR3 nucleotides: TGTGCCAGCCTGGGGGAAAAACTGTTTTTT. Protein product: CASLGEKLFF.

The gene calls are TRBV24-1 and TRBJ2-5; D is unresolved. This CDR3 has 11 residues. CDR1 and CDR2 (germline): KGHDR, SFDVKD. Trimming took off 1 base at V and 7 bases at J, with 3 bases between the two ends. CDR3 nucleotides: TGTGCCACCAGTGATTTTGGGACCCAGTACTTC. It codes for CATSDFGTQYF.